This entry concerns a single T cell receptor (beta chain). Antigen unknown. This sample is drawn from a study of cytomegalovirus exposure and HLA in healthy donors. The PCR was carried out with 60 Vbeta primers and 13 Jbeta primers. Profiling relied on immunoSEQ multiplex PCR, and the TCRdb table lists in-frame clones only, not all of them. The sample gives about 170,000 clones, approximately 70% of which show up once; 2.5% is in the top ten. The CDR3 totals 13 residues. Germline CDR1 and CDR2: ENHRY and SYGVKD. V was shortened by 8 bases and J by 3 bases, with 13 bases between the two germline ends. Findings and limits, study-wide: Several of the most significant clusters appeared, in a later analysis, to be linked to common viral pathogens. Researchers reported that a few CMV-associated chains were confirmed in vitro as CMV antigen-specific.

This receptor was taken from a human donor in good health. This chain connects TRBV10-3 to TRBJ1-1, with a possible D match to TRBD1 (5 bases). Source material: PBMCs. CDR3 nucleotide sequence: TGTGCCATCCGAACAGGAGGGGACACTGAAGCTTTCTTT. Translation gives CAIRTGGDTEAFF.